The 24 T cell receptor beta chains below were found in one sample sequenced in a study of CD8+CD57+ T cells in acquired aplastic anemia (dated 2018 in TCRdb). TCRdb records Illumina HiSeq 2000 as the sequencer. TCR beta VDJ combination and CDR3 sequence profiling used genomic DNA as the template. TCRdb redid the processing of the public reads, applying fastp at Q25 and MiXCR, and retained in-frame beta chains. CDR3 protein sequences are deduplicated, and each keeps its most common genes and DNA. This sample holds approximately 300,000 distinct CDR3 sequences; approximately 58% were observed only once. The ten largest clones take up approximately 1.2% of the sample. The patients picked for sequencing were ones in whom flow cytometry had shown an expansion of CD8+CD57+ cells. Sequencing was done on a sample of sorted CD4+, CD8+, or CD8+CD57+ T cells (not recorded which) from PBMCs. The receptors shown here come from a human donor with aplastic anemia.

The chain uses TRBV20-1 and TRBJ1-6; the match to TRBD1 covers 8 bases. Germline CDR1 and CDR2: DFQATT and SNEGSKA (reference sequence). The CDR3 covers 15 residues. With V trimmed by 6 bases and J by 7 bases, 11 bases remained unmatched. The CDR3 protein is CSARVRTGWNSPLHF. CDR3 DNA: TGCAGTGCCCGGGTGCGGACAGGGTGGAATTCACCCCTCCACTTT.

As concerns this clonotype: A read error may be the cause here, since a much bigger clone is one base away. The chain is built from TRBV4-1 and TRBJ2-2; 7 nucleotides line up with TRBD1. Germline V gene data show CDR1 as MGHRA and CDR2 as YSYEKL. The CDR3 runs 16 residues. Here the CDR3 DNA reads TGCGCCAGCAGCCAAGCGGGACAGTTACTCTCCGGGGAGCTGCTTTTT. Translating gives CASSQAGQLLSGELLF.

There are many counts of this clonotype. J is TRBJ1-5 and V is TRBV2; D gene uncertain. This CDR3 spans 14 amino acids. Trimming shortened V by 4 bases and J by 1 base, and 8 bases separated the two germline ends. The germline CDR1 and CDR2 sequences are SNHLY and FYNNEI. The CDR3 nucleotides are TGTGCCAGCAGTGGGGCTCTAAGCAATCAGCCCCAGCATTTT. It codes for CASSGALSNQPQHF.

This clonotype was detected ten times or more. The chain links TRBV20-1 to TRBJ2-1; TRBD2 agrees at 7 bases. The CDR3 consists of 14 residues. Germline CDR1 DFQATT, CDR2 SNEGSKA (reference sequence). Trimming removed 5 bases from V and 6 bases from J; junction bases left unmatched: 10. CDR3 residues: CSAQRDGRSNEQFF. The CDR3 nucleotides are TGCAGTGCTCAGCGGGACGGAAGATCCAATGAGCAGTTCTTC.

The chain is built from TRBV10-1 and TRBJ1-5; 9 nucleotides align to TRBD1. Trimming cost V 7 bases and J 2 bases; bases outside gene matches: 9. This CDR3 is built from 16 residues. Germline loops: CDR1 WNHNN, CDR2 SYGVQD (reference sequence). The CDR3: CASTSSTGGCNQPQHF. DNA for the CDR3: TGCGCCAGCACCTCATCGACAGGGGGATGCAATCAGCCCCAGCATTTT.

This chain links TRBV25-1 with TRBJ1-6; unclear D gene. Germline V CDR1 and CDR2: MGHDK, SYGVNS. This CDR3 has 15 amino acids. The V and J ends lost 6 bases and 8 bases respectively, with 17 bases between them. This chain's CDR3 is CASSQEINIDSPLHF. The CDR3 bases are TGTGCCAGCAGCCAAGAGATAAACATCGATTCACCCCTCCACTTT.

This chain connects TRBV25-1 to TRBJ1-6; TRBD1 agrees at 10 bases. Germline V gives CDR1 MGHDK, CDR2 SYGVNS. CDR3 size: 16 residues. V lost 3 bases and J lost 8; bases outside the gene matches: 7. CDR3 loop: CASSERGTGEDSPLHF. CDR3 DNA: TGTGCCAGCAGTGAGCGGGGGACAGGGGAAGATTCACCCCTCCACTTT.

DNA for the CDR3: TGTGCCAGTAGTATCGCCGGGGAAAAACTGTTTTTT. Protein sequence: CASSIAGEKLFF. The chain couples TRBV19 to TRBJ1-4; D gene ambiguous. The CDR3 length is 12 residues. Per germline, CDR1 LNHDA and CDR2 SQIVND (reference sequence). Between the trimmed V and J ends, which lost 3 bases and 8 bases, there was a span of 7 bases. The entire variable domain, with the rest obtained from reference TRBV19 and TRBJ1-4, is as follows: DGGITQSPKYLFRKEGQNVTLSCEQNLNHDAMYWYRQDPGQGLRLIYYSQIVNDFQKGDIAEGYSVSREKKESFPLTVTSAQKNPTAFYLCASSIAGEKLFFGSGTQLSVL.

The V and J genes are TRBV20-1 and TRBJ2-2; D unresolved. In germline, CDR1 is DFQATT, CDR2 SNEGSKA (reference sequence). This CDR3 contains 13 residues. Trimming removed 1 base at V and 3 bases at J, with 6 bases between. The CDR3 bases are TGCAGTGCTAGAGGTTGGGACACCGGGGAGCTGTTTTTT. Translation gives CSARGWDTGELFF.

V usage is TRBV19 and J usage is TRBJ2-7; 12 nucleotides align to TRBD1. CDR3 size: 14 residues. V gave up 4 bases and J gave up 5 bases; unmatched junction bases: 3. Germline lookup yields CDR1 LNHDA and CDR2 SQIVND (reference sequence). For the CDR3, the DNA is TGTGCCAGTAGTAGGGGACAGGGGGCTGACGAGCAGTACTTC. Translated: CASSRGQGADEQYF.

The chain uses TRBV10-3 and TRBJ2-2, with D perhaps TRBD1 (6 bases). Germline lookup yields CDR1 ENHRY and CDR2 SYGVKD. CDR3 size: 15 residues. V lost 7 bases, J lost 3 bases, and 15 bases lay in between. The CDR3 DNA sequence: TGTGCCATCACAAGATCGGACAGAGACACCGGGGAGCTGTTTTTT. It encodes CAITRSDRDTGELFF.

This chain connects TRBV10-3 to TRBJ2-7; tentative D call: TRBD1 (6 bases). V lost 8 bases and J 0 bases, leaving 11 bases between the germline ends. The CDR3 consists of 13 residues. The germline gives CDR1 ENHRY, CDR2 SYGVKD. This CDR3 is CAILTGYSYEQYF. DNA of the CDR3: TGTGCCATCCTAACAGGGTACTCCTACGAGCAGTACTTC.

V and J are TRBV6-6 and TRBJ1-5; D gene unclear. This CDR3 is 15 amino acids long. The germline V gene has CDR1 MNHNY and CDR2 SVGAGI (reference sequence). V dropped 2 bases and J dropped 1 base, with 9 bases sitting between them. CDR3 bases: TGTGCCAGCAGTTACCCGGCGGGAAGCAATCAGCCCCAGCATTTT. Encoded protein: CASSYPAGSNQPQHF.

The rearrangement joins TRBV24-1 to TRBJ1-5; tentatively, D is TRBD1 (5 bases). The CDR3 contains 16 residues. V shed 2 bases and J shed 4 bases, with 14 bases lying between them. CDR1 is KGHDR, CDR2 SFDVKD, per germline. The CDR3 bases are TGTGCCACCAGTGATTCCACAGGAGTAGTAAATCAGCCCCAGCATTTT. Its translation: CATSDSTGVVNQPQHF.

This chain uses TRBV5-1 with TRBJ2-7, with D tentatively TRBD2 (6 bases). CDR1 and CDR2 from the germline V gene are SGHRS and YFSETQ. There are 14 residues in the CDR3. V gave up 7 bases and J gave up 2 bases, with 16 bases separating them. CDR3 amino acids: CASRRETHTYEQYF. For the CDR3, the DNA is TGCGCCAGCCGGAGGGAGACACACACCTACGAGCAGTACTTC.

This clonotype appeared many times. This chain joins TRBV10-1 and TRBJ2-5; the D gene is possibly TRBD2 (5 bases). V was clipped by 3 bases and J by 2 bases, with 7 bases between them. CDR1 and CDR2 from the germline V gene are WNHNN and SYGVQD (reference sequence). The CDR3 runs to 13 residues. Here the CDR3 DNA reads TGCGCCAGCAGTGATGGCGGGCAAGAGACCCAGTACTTC. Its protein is CASSDGGQETQYF.

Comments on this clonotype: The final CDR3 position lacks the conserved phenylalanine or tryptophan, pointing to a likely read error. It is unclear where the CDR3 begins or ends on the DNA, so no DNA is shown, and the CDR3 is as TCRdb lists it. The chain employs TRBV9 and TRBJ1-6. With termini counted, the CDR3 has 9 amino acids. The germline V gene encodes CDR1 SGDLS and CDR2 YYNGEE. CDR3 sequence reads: CASSVEVPS.

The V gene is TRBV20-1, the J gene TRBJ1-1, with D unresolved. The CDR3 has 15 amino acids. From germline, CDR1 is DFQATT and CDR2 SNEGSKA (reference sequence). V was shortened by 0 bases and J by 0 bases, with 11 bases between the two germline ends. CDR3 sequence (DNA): TGCAGTGCTAGAGATCGTACTAGAATGAACACTGAAGCTTTCTTT. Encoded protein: CSARDRTRMNTEAFF.

The CDR3 loop reads CATSRDLGTQYF. The CDR3 DNA reads TGTGCCACCAGCAGAGATCTTGGGACCCAGTACTTC. The rearrangement joins TRBV15 to TRBJ2-5; D call uncertain. The CDR3 covers 12 residues. The germline V and J ends were trimmed by 0 bases and 7 bases, with 6 bases remaining between them. Germline CDR1 LNHNV, CDR2 YYDKDF (reference sequence).

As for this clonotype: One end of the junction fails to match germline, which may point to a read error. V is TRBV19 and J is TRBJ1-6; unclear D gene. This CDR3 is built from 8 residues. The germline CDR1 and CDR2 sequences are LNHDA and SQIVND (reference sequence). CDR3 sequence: CASGPPGF. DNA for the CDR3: TGTGCCAGTGGCCCCCCCGGCTTT. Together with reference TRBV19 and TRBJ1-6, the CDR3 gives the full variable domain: DGGITQSPKYLFRKEGQNVTLSCEQNLNHDAMYWYRQDPGQGLRLIYYSQIVNDFQKGDIAEGYSVSREKKESFPLTVTSAQKNPTAFYLCASGPPGFGNGTRLTVT.

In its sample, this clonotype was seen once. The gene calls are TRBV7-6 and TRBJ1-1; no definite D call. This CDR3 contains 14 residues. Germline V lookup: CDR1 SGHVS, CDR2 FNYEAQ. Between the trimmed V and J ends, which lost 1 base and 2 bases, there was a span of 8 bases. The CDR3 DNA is TGTGCCAGCAGCTTAGGAGGGCCCAACACTGAAGCTTTCTTT. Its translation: CASSLGGPNTEAFF.

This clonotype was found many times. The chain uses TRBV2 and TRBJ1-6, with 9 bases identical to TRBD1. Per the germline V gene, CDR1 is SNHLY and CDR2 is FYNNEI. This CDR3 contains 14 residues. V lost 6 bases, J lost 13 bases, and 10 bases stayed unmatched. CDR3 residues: CASRLGQGVAPLHF. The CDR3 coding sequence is TGTGCCAGCAGGCTGGGACAGGGAGTCGCCCCCCTCCACTTT.

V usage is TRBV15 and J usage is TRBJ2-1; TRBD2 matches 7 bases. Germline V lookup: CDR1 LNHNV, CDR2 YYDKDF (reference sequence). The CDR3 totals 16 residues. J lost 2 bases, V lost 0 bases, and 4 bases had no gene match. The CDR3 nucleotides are TGTGCCACCAGCAGAGATCCGGGGGGAACCTACAATGAGCAGTTCTTC. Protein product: CATSRDPGGTYNEQFF. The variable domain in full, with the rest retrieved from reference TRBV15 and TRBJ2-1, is DAMVIQNPRYQVTQFGKPVTLSCSQTLNHNVMYWYQQKSSQAPKLLFHYYDKDFNNEADTPDNFQSRRPNTSFCFLDIRSPGLGDTAMYLCATSRDPGGTYNEQFFGPGTRLTVL.

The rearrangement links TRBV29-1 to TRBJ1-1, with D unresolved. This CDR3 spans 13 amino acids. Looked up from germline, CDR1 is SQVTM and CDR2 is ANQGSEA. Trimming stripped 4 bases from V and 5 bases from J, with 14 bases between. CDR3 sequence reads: CSVAGPSLTEAFF. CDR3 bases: TGCAGCGTTGCTGGACCCTCACTTACTGAAGCTTTCTTT.